Sequencing of this T cell receptor beta chain was carried out in a study of PD-L1 blockade in urothelial cancer. Sequencing used immunoSEQ multiplex PCR; TCRdb keeps in-frame clones, though not all of them. This table has 25,000 to 35,000 clones, more than 75% appearing once. The CDR3 totals 14 residues. Germline values: CDR1 LNHDA, CDR2 SQIVND (reference sequence). J gave up 0 bases and V 6 bases, and 0 bases lay outside the gene matches. The chain joins TRBV19 to TRBJ1-3, with 9 nucleotides matching TRBD1. The sequencing used PBMCs, collected around atezolizumab (anti-PD-L1) treatment. The clonotype comes from a man in his fifties or sixties with urothelial cancer. This chain's CDR3 is CASRDRGSGNTIYF. CDR3 DNA sequence: TGTGCCAGTAGGGACAGGGGCTCTGGAAACACCATATATTTT.